This T cell receptor beta chain was identified in a study of T cell clonality in common variable immunodeficiency. Study results and limitations: Common variable immunodeficiency TCR beta sequences reportedly had fewer deletions and N-nucleotide insertions.

CDR1 is MNHNS, CDR2 SASEGT, per germline. The CDR3 length is 15 residues. This clone was seen repeatedly, ten times or more. Its antigen is unidentified. The CDR3 is cut off 3 residues early in the read; its end comes from the germline J gene. The protocol was immunoSEQ multiplex PCR, while the TCRdb copy is restricted to in-frame clones and leaves out a portion. Recorded here are about 35,000 clones, none singletons. The receptor was derived from a person aged 18 to 75 in good health. This sequence joins TRBV6-1 and TRBJ2-2, with 8 bases matching TRBD1. Sequenced input: peripheral blood mononuclear cells. CDR3 DNA (partial): TGTGCCAGCAGTGAAGAGGACAGGGCTTGGGAAAAG. Translating gives CASSEEDRAWEK. The entire CDR3 protein is CASSEEDRAWEKLFF.